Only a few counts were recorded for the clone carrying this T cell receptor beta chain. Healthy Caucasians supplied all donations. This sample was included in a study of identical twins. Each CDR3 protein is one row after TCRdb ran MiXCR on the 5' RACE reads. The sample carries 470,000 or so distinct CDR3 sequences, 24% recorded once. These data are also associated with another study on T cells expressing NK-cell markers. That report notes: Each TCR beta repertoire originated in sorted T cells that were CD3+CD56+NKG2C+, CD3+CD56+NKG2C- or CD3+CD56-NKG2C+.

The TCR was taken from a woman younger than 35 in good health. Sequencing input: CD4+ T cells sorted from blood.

The chain's CDR3 is CAITPSGNRADTQYF. The CDR3 DNA reads as TGTGCCATCACCCCTAGCGGGAATCGGGCAGATACGCAGTATTTT. This rearrangement joins TRBV10-3 to TRBJ2-3; the match to TRBD2 covers 9 bases. Trimming at V came to 7 bases and at J to 4 bases, leaving 9 bases not matched to a gene. The V gene's germline CDR1 is ENHRY and CDR2 SYGVKD. There are 15 residues in the CDR3.